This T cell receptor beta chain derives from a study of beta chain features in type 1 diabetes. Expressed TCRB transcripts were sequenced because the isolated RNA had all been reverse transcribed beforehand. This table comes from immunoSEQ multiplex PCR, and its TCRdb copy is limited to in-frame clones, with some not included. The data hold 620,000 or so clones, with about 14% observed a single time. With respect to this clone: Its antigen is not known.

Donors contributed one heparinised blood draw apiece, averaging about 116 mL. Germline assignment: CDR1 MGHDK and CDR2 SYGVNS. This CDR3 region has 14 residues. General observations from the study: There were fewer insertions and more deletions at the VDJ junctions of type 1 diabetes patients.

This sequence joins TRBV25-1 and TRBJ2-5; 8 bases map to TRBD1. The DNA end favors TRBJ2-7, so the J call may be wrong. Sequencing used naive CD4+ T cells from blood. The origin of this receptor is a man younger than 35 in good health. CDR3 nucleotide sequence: TGTGCCAGCAGTCGGACAGGGACCTCCTACGAGCAGTACTTC. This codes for CASSRTGTSYEQYF.